These 17 T cell receptor beta chains share one sample of origin, sequenced in a study of CD4 T cells in relation to SARS-CoV-2 and coronaviruses. CD4+ T cells from unexposed donors were obtained before the COVID-19 pandemic (2011-2018). TCRdb's table, derived via immunoSEQ multiplex PCR, lists solely in-frame clones and lacks some. The repertoire holds 68,000 or so clones, with more than 85% as singletons. Sequences were obtained from naive CD4+ T cells from PBMCs. The subset here: naive CD4+ T cells isolated by negative enrichment. The receptors come from a human donor in good health.

The V and J genes are TRBV28 and TRBJ1-1; D unclear. This CDR3 has 12 residues. The germline gives CDR1 MDHEN, CDR2 SYDVKM. The V and J ends lost 0 bases and 6 bases respectively, with 5 bases between them. The CDR3: CASSLWRSEAFF. The DNA of the CDR3 is TGTGCCAGCAGTTTATGGAGATCTGAAGCTTTCTTT.

V gene TRBV29-1 combines with J gene TRBJ2-6, with D unclear. The CDR3 has 13 amino acids. Germline V gene sequence: CDR1 SQVTM, CDR2 ANQGSEA. V was shortened by 5 bases and J by 1 base, with 6 bases between the two germline ends. CDR3 in DNA: TGCAGCGTTCGTGGATCTGGGGCCAACGTCCTGACTTTC. This encodes CSVRGSGANVLTF.

This clone was recorded a few times. The V gene is TRBV2, the J gene TRBJ2-3; 9 bases are a match to TRBD2. The V and J ends lost 6 bases and 4 bases, in that order; junction bases with no gene match: 8. In germline, CDR1 is SNHLY, CDR2 FYNNEI. The CDR3 is 15 amino acids. The CDR3 DNA reads TGTGCCAGCAGCGCCCCAGCGGGGGGTGCAGATACGCAGTATTTT. This encodes CASSAPAGGADTQYF.

The chain carries TRBV6-2 or TRBV6-3 and TRBJ1-5, with TRBD1 identical over 7 bases. Trimming cost V 5 bases and J 1 base; bases outside gene matches: 17. The CDR3 has 19 amino acids. Germline-derived CDR1 and CDR2 are MNHEY and SVGEGT. The CDR3 spells CASSITGDLAPGSNQPQHF. CDR3 DNA: TGTGCCAGCAGTATCACAGGGGACCTAGCGCCGGGGAGCAATCAGCCCCAGCATTTT.

The V and J genes are TRBV5-4 and TRBJ1-5; D not resolved. This CDR3 has 14 amino acids. Germline values: CDR1 SGHNT, CDR2 YYREEE (reference sequence). The ends were cut back, 4 bases at V and 0 bases at J, with 8 bases in the middle. The CDR3 DNA sequence: TGTGCCAGCAGCAAGGACCGTAGCAATCAGCCCCAGCATTTT. As protein: CASSKDRSNQPQHF.

A remark on this clone: This sample also contains other DNA sequences that code for the same CDR3. The V gene is TRBV6-5, the J gene TRBJ2-7; 12 nucleotides align to TRBD1. This CDR3 has 15 amino acids. V shed 2 bases, J shed 4 bases, and the junction held 3 bases outside the gene matches. Germline V gene lookup returns CDR1 MNHEY and CDR2 SVGAGI. CDR3 loop: CASSYGGQGAYEQYF. The DNA of the CDR3 is TGTGCCAGCAGTTACGGGGGACAGGGGGCTTACGAGCAGTACTTC.

CDR3 coding DNA: TGCGCCAGCAGCTCCGGTGGGGGCTTGAGCGAAAAACTGTTTTTT. Translation gives CASSSGGGLSEKLFF. The chain joins TRBV5-1 to TRBJ1-4, with TRBD1 as a possible D gene (6 bases). The ends were cut back, 3 bases at V and 8 bases at J, with 17 bases in the middle. Germline assignment: CDR1 SGHRS and CDR2 YFSETQ. This CDR3 spans 15 amino acids. Supplemented by reference TRBV5-1 and TRBJ1-4, the full variable domain reads KAGVTQTPRYLIKTRGQQVTLSCSPISGHRSVSWYQQTPGQGLQFLFEYFSETQRNKGNFPGRFSGRQFSNSRSEMNVSTLELGDSALYLCASSSGGGLSEKLFFGSGTQLSVL.

The chain couples TRBV7-9 to TRBJ1-5, with D possibly matching TRBD1 (5 bases). V was trimmed by 1 base and J by 6 bases, leaving 7 bases between them. The germline V gene encodes CDR1 SEHNR and CDR2 FQNEAQ (reference sequence). CDR3 length equals 13 residues. The CDR3 sequence is CASSLDQGQPQHF. DNA of the CDR3: TGTGCCAGCAGCTTAGATCAGGGTCAGCCCCAGCATTTT.

The chain couples TRBV30 to TRBJ1-1; D gene unclear. Between the trimmed V and J ends, which lost 0 bases and 6 bases, there was a span of 8 bases. CDR1 GTSNPN and CDR2 SVGIG come from the germline V gene (reference sequence). The length of the CDR3 is 12 residues. CDR3 residues: CAWSVRLAEAFF. Written as DNA, the CDR3 is TGTGCCTGGAGTGTAAGGTTGGCTGAAGCTTTCTTT.

The V call is TRBV7-9, the J call TRBJ2-1; 8 nucleotides match TRBD2. There are 14 residues in the CDR3. Per the germline V gene, CDR1 is SEHNR and CDR2 is FQNEAQ (reference sequence). V lost 6 bases to trimming and J lost 1 base; unmatched junction nucleotides: 2. The chain's CDR3 is CASRPSGSYNEQFF. In nucleotides, the CDR3 is TGTGCCAGCAGACCTAGCGGGTCCTACAATGAGCAGTTCTTC.

This chain uses TRBV5-1 with TRBJ2-7; D is unclear. The V end was cut by 3 bases, the J end by 8 bases, with 24 bases between. The CDR3 length is 16 residues. CDR1 and CDR2 (germline): SGHRS, YFSETQ. CDR3 DNA sequence: TGCGCCAGCAGCTCCGAGAGTTCAAGGATCGGTGGAAAGCAGTACTTC. It yields the protein CASSSESSRIGGKQYF.

V gene TRBV24-1 combines with J gene TRBJ2-1; the match to TRBD2 covers 11 bases. The V segment lost 2 bases and the J segment 4 bases; nucleotides outside the gene matches: 3. Germline assignment: CDR1 KGHDR and CDR2 SFDVKD. The CDR3 loop spans 16 amino acids. This CDR3 reads CATSDSIAGGYNEQFF. Here the CDR3 DNA reads TGTGCCACCAGTGATTCCATAGCGGGAGGGTACAATGAGCAGTTCTTC.

The chain combines TRBV5-8 with TRBJ2-5, with unresolved D. The germline V and J ends were trimmed by 3 bases and 4 bases, with 7 bases remaining between them. This CDR3 spans 12 amino acids. From germline, CDR1 is SGHTS and CDR2 YDEGEE. The CDR3 reads CASSSVTETQYF. As DNA, the CDR3 is TGTGCCAGCAGCTCCGTAACAGAGACCCAGTACTTC.

This clone showed up just a few times. The CDR3 spells CASRRGNSPLHF. The CDR3 nucleotides are TGTGCCAGTCGTCGGGGGAACTCACCCCTCCACTTT. The J gene is TRBJ1-6, the V gene TRBV19; a possible D gene is TRBD1 (5 bases). The CDR3 spans 12 residues. Germline lookup yields CDR1 LNHDA and CDR2 SQIVND (reference sequence). Trimming removed 8 bases at V and 10 bases at J, with 12 bases between.

The rearrangement joins TRBV2 to TRBJ2-7, with D possibly being TRBD1 (7 bases). The CDR3 contains 14 residues. The germline gives CDR1 SNHLY, CDR2 FYNNEI. Between the trimmed V and J ends, which lost 7 bases and 3 bases, there was a span of 16 bases. The CDR3 protein is CASTGGTEVYEQYF. CDR3 nucleotide sequence: TGTGCCAGCACGGGCGGGACAGAAGTCTACGAGCAGTACTTC. Based on the CDR3 plus reference TRBV2 and TRBJ2-7, the full variable domain is EPEVTQTPSHQVTQMGQEVILRCVPISNHLYFYWYRQILGQKVEFLVSFYNNEISEKSEIFDDQFSVERPDGSNFTLKIRSTKLEDSAMYFCASTGGTEVYEQYFGPGTRLTVT.

CDR3 in DNA: TGTGCCAGCACTAGGGGACTAGCTGACCAAGAGACCCAGTACTTC. This sequence encodes CASTRGLADQETQYF. J is TRBJ2-5 and V is TRBV6-5, with 9 bases fitting TRBD2. Germline V lookup: CDR1 MNHEY, CDR2 SVGAGI. The CDR3 contains 15 residues. V lost 7 bases to trimming and J lost 0 bases; unmatched junction nucleotides: 6.

A remark on this clone: Its ends do not fully match the called genes, so a read error is possible. V is TRBV7-2 and J is TRBJ1-2; D not certain. CDR1 and CDR2 from the germline V gene are SGHTA and FQGNSA. The CDR3 contains 15 residues. The CDR3 coding sequence is TGTGCCAGCACCTTAGATGCGGCAGAGACCTATGGCTACACCTTC. Translated, it gives CASTLDAAETYGYTF.